Following are 15 T cell receptor beta chains from one sample sequenced in a study of blood T cell repertoires in COVID-19. Produced via immunoSEQ multiplex PCR; TCRdb's table is partial and in-frame only. The table shows about 130,000 clones, with around 73% occurring only once. Material: peripheral blood. The receptors derive from a man between 60 and 75 years old who had recovered from COVID-19.

This chain links TRBV3-1 (or the pseudogene TRBV3-2) with TRBJ2-7; D is unclear. Trimming pared 2 bases from V and 4 bases from J, leaving 9 bases between. The CDR3 is 13 amino acids. Per the germline V gene, CDR1 is LGHDT and CDR2 is YNNKEL (reference sequence). The CDR3 is CASSQFNVYEQYF. The DNA of the CDR3 is TGTGCCAGCAGCCAATTCAATGTGTACGAGCAGTACTTC.

The chain carries TRBV9 and TRBJ1-1, with D possibly TRBD1 on 5 matching bases. Per germline, CDR1 SGDLS and CDR2 YYNGEE. The V end lost 0 bases, the J end lost 8 bases, and 11 bases lay between the germline ends. This CDR3 region has 13 residues. CDR3 sequence: CASSVAGESEAFF. The CDR3 DNA reads as TGTGCCAGCAGCGTAGCGGGGGAGTCCGAAGCTTTCTTT.

The chain is built from TRBV28 and TRBJ2-6, with 8 positions matching TRBD2. Trimming at V came to 6 bases and at J to 2 bases, leaving 3 bases not matched to a gene. Germline assignment: CDR1 MDHEN and CDR2 SYDVKM. The CDR3 has 15 amino acids. The chain's CDR3 is CASSSGSAGANVLTF. CDR3 bases: TGTGCCAGCAGCAGCGGGAGTGCTGGGGCCAACGTCCTGACTTTC.

The chain links TRBV6-5 to TRBJ2-2, with 10 nucleotides matching TRBD1. Germline V gene data show CDR1 as MNHEY and CDR2 as SVGAGI. The J segment lost 6 bases and the V segment lost 6 bases, leaving 4 bases of the junction unmatched. This CDR3 spans 14 amino acids. The CDR3 DNA is TGTGCCAGCAGCCAAGGGACAGGGGCCGGGGAGCTGTTTTTT. Amino acids: CASSQGTGAGELFF.

The chain is built from TRBV7-2 and TRBJ2-4; maybe TRBD1 (6 bases). V lost 2 bases and J 12 bases, leaving 14 bases between the germline ends. The CDR3 totals 13 residues. Germline lookup yields CDR1 SGHTA and CDR2 FQGNSA. CDR3 in amino acids: CASSLNFRGPQYF. The DNA of the CDR3 is TGTGCCAGCAGCTTAAATTTCAGGGGCCCTCAGTACTTC.

CDR3 coding DNA: TGTGCCAGCTCACCACGCGGGGGCGAGTCCTATGGCTACACCTTC. It is translated as CASSPRGGESYGYTF. The chain uses TRBV18 and TRBJ1-2, with D perhaps TRBD1 (6 bases). Trimming shortened V by 1 base and J by 4 bases, and 13 bases separated the two germline ends. The CDR3 spans 15 residues. Looked up from germline, CDR1 is KGHSH and CDR2 is LQKENI.

The chain has TRBV7-9 and TRBJ1-2, with D possibly being TRBD1 (5 bases). Germline loops: CDR1 SEHNR, CDR2 FQNEAQ (reference sequence). V was pared by 4 bases and J by 6 bases, with 9 bases between. The CDR3 covers 12 residues. The CDR3 reads CASSSDRNGYTF. CDR3 nucleotide sequence: TGTGCCAGCAGCTCTGACAGAAATGGCTACACCTTC.

The V and J genes are TRBV5-1 and TRBJ1-2; D call uncertain. The V and J ends lost 6 bases and 0 bases respectively, with 12 bases between them. Germline CDR1 SGHRS, CDR2 YFSETQ. This CDR3 region has 14 residues. DNA of the CDR3: TGCGCCAGCACCCTTGAGAGTACTAACTATGGCTACACCTTC. Translating it yields CASTLESTNYGYTF.

Only a few counts were recorded for this clone. The chain carries TRBV11-2 and TRBJ2-3; no definite D call. CDR1 and CDR2 (germline): SGHAT, FQNNGV. V was trimmed by 0 bases and J by 0 bases, leaving 10 bases between them. This CDR3 spans 16 amino acids. The CDR3 bases are TGTGCCAGCAGCTTAGAACAGATCTCTAGCACAGATACGCAGTATTTT. Amino acids: CASSLEQISSTDTQYF.

Written as DNA, the CDR3 is TGTGCCGTGTACAGGGGGCGGGGCGGGAGGCACAACACCGGGGAGCTGTTTTTT. It translates to CAVYRGRGGRHNTGELFF. The rearrangement links TRBV30 to TRBJ2-2; the D gene is possibly TRBD1 (9 bases). The CDR3 extends over 18 amino acids. The V and J ends lost 8 bases and 2 bases respectively, with 27 bases between them. Germline V gives CDR1 GTSNPN, CDR2 SVGIG (reference sequence).

J is TRBJ1-1 and V is TRBV6-2 or TRBV6-3; 8 positions agree with TRBD1. The trim removed 6 bases at V and 9 bases at J, leaving 15 bases unmatched. Germline values: CDR1 MNHEY, CDR2 SVGEGT. CDR3 length: 15 residues. The CDR3 coding sequence is TGTGCCAGCAGCTTCGAAGGGACAGGCAGGTTTAAAGCTTTCTTT. This encodes CASSFEGTGRFKAFF.

V is TRBV6-5 and J is TRBJ2-7; perhaps TRBD1 as D (6 bases). Trimming shortened V by 5 bases and J by 2 bases, and 10 bases separated the two germline ends. Germline CDR1 and CDR2: MNHEY and SVGAGI. This CDR3 is built from 13 residues. The CDR3 bases are TGTGCCAGCAGTCTTCGGACAGCCTACGAGCAGTACTTC. It encodes CASSLRTAYEQYF.

CDR3 bases: TGTGCCAGCAGCATAAGCGGGAGGGCAGACTATGGCTACACCTTC. Its translation: CASSISGRADYGYTF. This sequence joins TRBV6-5 and TRBJ1-2, with D hard to call. CDR1 MNHEY and CDR2 SVGAGI come from the germline V gene. Trimming cost V 6 bases and J 3 bases, with 17 bases left between them. The CDR3 sequence is 15 residues long.

The J gene is TRBJ1-3, the V gene TRBV5-1, with D uncertain. CDR1 and CDR2 from the germline V gene are SGHRS and YFSETQ. Trimming removed 5 bases at V and 1 base at J, with 7 bases between. The CDR3 spans 13 residues. This chain's CDR3 is CASRDTSGNTIYF. In DNA form, the CDR3 reads TGCGCCAGCAGAGATACATCTGGAAACACCATATATTTT.

This clone was counted once. The gene calls are TRBV5-1 and TRBJ2-3; 8 bases align to TRBD2. The CDR3 totals 15 residues. In germline, CDR1 is SGHRS, CDR2 YFSETQ. V gave up 0 bases and J gave up 2 bases; unmatched junction bases: 2. In DNA form, the CDR3 reads TGCGCCAGCAGCTTGGCCGGGGGGGACACAGATACGCAGTATTTT. It is translated as CASSLAGGDTDTQYF.